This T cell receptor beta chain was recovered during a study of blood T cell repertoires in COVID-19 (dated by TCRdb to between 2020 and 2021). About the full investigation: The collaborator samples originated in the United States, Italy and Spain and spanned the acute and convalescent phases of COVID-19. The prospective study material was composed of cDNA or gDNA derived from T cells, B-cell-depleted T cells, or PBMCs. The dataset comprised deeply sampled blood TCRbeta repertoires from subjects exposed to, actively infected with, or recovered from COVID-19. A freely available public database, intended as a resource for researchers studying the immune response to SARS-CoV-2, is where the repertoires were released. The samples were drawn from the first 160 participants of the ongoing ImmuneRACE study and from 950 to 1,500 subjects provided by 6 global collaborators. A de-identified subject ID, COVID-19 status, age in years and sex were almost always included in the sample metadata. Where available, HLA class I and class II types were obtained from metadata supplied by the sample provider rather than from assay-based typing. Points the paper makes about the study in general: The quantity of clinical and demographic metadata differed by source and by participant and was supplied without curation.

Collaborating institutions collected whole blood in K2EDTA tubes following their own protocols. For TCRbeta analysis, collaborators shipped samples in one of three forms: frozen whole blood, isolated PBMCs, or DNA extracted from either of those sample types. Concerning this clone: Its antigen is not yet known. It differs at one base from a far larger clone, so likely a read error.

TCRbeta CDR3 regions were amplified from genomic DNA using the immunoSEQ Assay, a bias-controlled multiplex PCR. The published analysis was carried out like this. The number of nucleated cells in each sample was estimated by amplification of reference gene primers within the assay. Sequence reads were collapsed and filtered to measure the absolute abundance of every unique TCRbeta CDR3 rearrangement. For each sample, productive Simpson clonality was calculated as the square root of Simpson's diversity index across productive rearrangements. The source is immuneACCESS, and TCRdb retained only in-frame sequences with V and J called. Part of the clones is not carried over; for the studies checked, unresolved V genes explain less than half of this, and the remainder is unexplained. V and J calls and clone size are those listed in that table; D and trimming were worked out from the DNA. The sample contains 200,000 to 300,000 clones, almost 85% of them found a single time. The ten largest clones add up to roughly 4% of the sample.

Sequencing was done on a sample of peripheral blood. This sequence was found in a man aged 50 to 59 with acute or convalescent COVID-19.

Read as DNA, the sequence is TGTGCCAGCAGATTATACAATGAGCAGTTCTTC. This translates into CASRLYNEQFF. The V and J segments used are TRBV2 and TRBJ2-1; the D gene is unclear. Reading the germline V gene gives CDR1 SNHLY and CDR2 FYNNEI. The germline ends are 4 bases apart after V is trimmed by 6 bases and J by 4 bases. The CDR3 holds 11 amino acids from the cysteine to the phenylalanine. Only the CDR3 part of the read is kept: 33 bases, read in frame from the first base. With the portions outside the CDR3 filled from the reference TRBV2 and TRBJ2-1 genes, the complete variable region becomes EPEVTQTPSHQVTQMGQEVILRCVPISNHLYFYWYRQILGQKVEFLVSFYNNEISEKSEIFDDQFSVERPDGSNFTLKIRSTKLEDSAMYFCASRLYNEQFFGPGTRLTVL.